A selection of T cell receptor beta chains follows, all from one sample in a study of blood T cells in healthy people across ages. TCRdb independently ran MiXCR on the 5' RACE reads; one entry per CDR3 protein. The sample has 700,000 to 950,000 distinct CDR3 sequences, approximately 39% seen once. Sequencing was carried out using blood. The receptors come from a woman aged 55-70 years in good health. Both conserved end residues are part of each CDR3. D genes are given only for firm matches. Part of the rows lack a size; the others show once, few, many or a class for expanded clones.

>many|TRBJ1-6|.|TRBV4-2
CASSSRWDTVANSPLHF
TGTGCCAGCAGCTCTCGATGGGACACAGTGGCGAATTCACCCCTCCACTTT
>few|TRBJ2-5|.|TRBV7-2
CASSISGQETQYF
TGTGCCAGCAGCATTAGCGGCCAAGAGACCCAGTACTTC
>.|TRBJ1-2|.|TRBV10-3
CAISESGERGYTF
TGTGCCATCAGTGAGTCGGGGGAACGTGGCTACACCTTC
>.|TRBJ1-4|.|TRBV28
CASMRVRGEKLFF
TGTGCCAGCATGAGGGTGAGGGGTGAAAAACTGTTTTTT
>.|TRBJ2-1|.|TRBV11-2
CASSPPRGRSSYNGQFF
TGTGCCAGCAGCCCCCCCCGCGGGCGCTCCTCCTACAATGGGCAGTTCTTC
>.|TRBJ2-5|.|TRBV20-1
CSASTTQETQYF
TGCAGTGCTTCAACCACCCAAGAGACCCAGTACTTC
>.|TRBJ1-5|.|TRBV20-1
CSARDNGARQPQHF
TGCAGTGCTAGAGATAACGGGGCGAGACAGCCCCAGCATTTT
>.|TRBJ2-3|TRBD2|TRBV3-1
CASSLIVRPAGDLRSTDTQYF
TGTGCCAGCAGCCTCATTGTTCGGCCAGCGGGGGACCTTCGGAGCACAGATACGCAGTATTTT
>.|TRBJ2-3|.|TRBV28
CASSFYLTDTQYF
TGTGCCAGCAGTTTTTATCTCACAGATACGCAGTATTTT
>few|TRBJ2-1|TRBD2|TRBV6-5
CASSQKRGAVYEQFF
TGTGCCAGCAGTCAGAAGCGGGGGGCAGTATATGAGCAGTTCTTC
>.|TRBJ2-5|.|TRBV12-3/TRBV12-4
CASSVFGPGETQYF
.
>.|TRBJ2-1|TRBD2|TRBV4-3
CASSQDPTGLARNEQFF
TGCGCCAGCAGCCAAGATCCCACCGGACTAGCGAGGAATGAGCAGTTCTTC
>once|TRBJ2-3|.|TRBV6-5
CASSYSIGWGARGNTQYF
TGTGCCAGCAGTTACTCGATAGGATGGGGGGCTCGCGGGAATACGCAGTATTTT
>few|TRBJ2-7|.|TRBV29-1
CSVRLGVRHEQYF
TGCAGCGTCAGATTAGGGGTAAGACACGAGCAGTACTTC
>.|TRBJ1-4|TRBD1|TRBV7-2
CASSFRTGRNEKLFF
TGTGCCAGCAGCTTCCGGACAGGGAGGAATGAAAAACTGTTTTTC
>.|TRBJ2-5|.|TRBV10-3
CAISETRGRSIQETQYF
TGTGCCATCAGTGAGACGAGGGGCCGTTCGATCCAAGAGACCCAGTACTTC
>.|TRBJ2-5|.|TRBV2
CASSEVSGVETQYF
TGTGCCAGCAGTGAAGTTTCAGGGGTCGAGACCCAGTACTTC
>.|TRBJ2-7|.|TRBV6-2/TRBV6-3
CASSRTNYEQYF
TGTGCCAGCAGTCGGACCAATTACGAGCAGTACTTC
>few|TRBJ1-4|.|TRBV29-1
CSVGRPNEKLFF
TGCAGCGTTGGCAGGCCTAATGAAAAACTGTTTTTT
>.|TRBJ2-1|.|TRBV30
CAWSRQRQETQFF
TGTGCCTGGAGTCGACAGCGACAAGAGACCCAGTTCTTC
>.|TRBJ2-3|.|TRBV9
CASGAGRSDTQYF
TGTGCCAGCGGGGCGGGGAGGTCAGATACGCAGTATTTT
>few|TRBJ1-1|.|TRBV12-3/TRBV12-4
CASSLNGPRGTEAFF
TGTGCCAGCAGTTTAAACGGTCCAAGGGGCACTGAAGCTTTCTTT
>few|TRBJ2-7|.|TRBV28
CASSPPISEQYF
TGTGCCAGCAGTCCTCCTATCTCCGAGCAGTACTTC
>.|TRBJ2-1|.|TRBV7-2
CASSFALSDPEQFF
TGTGCCAGCAGCTTCGCCCTTTCAGACCCGGAGCAGTTCTTC
>.|TRBJ1-2|.|TRBV29-1
CSVGGVGSGYTF
TGCAGCGTTGGCGGGGTGGGGTCAGGCTACACCTTC
>.|TRBJ2-5|.|TRBV7-2
CASSFGGRREETQYF
TGTGCCAGCAGCTTCGGGGGGCGGAGGGAAGAGACCCAGTACTTC
>.|TRBJ2-3|TRBD1|TRBV29-1
CSWTGSSTDTQYF
TGCAGCTGGACAGGGTCCAGCACAGATACGCAGTATTTT
>.|TRBJ2-1|.|TRBV25-1
CASSELGEDEQFF
TGTGCCAGCAGTGAACTAGGGGAGGATGAGCAGTTCTTC
>.|TRBJ1-4|TRBD1|TRBV10-3
CAISNGTANEKLFF
TGTGCCATCAGTAACGGGACAGCTAATGAAAAACTGTTTTTT
>.|TRBJ1-6|.|TRBV7-9
CASSLAGASPLHF
TGTGCCAGCTCCTTGGCCGGGGCTTCACCCCTCCACTTT
>.|TRBJ2-4|.|TRBV29-1
CSGDSYDIQYF
TGCAGCGGTGATTCGTACGACATTCAGTACTTC
>.|TRBJ1-2|.|TRBV20-1
CSARDWGSSGYTF
TGCAGTGCTAGGGACTGGGGATCGTCCGGCTACACCTTC
>few|TRBJ2-7|.|TRBV11-2
CASSLVTNSEQYF
TGTGCCAGCAGCTTAGTAACTAATTCCGAGCAGTACTTC
>many|TRBJ1-5|.|TRBV12-3/TRBV12-4
CASSLDQPQHF
TGTGCCAGCAGTTTAGATCAGCCCCAGCATTTT
>.|TRBJ1-1|.|TRBV27
CASSLRDTSATEAFF
TGTGCCAGCAGTTTAAGAGACACTTCGGCCACTGAAGCTTTCTTT